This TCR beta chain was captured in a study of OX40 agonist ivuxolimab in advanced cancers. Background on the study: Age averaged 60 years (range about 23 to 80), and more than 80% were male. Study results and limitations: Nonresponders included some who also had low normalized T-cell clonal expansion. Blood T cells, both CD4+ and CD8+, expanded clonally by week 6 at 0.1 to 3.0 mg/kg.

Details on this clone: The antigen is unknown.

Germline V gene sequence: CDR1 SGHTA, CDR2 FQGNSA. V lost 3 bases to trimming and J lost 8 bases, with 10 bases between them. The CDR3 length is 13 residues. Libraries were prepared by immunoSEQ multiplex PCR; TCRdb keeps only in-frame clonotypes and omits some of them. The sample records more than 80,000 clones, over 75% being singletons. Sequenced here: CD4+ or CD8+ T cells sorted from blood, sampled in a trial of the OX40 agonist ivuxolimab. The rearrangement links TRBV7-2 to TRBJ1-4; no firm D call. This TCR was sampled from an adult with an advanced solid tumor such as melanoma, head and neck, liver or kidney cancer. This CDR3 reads CASSLFGSEKLFF. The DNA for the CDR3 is TGTGCCAGCAGCTTGTTCGGTAGCGAAAAACTGTTTTTT.